The TCR beta chain described here comes from a study of T cells in Graves' hyperthyroidism and ophthalmopathy. Study-wide background: The authors collected peripheral blood at initial diagnosis, before any treatment.

Germline V gives CDR1 WSHSY, CDR2 SAAADI. This CDR3 region has 15 residues. The V and J ends lost 1 base and 7 bases, in that order; junction bases with no gene match: 7. From RNA transcripts, TCR beta CDR3 regions were amplified. With the HTBI primer set, the TCR CDR3 went through a first round of RT-PCR. TCRdb recomputed calls from the multiplex PCR reads with MiXCR, one row per CDR3 protein. The sample holds under 550,000 distinct CDR3 sequences, about 13% seen once. This clonotype was detected ten times or more. Source material: blood. The V gene is TRBV10-2, the J gene TRBJ2-7; 10 bases line up with TRBD2. This receptor was identified in a woman aged 18-30 years with Graves' hyperthyroidism. The CDR3 DNA sequence: TGCGCCAGCAGTGAGTTGGCTAGCGGGAGAGGAGAGCAGTACTTC. It specifies CASSELASGRGEQYF.